A single sample is the source of the 21 T cell receptor beta chains below, sequenced in a study of T cells in Graves' hyperthyroidism and ophthalmopathy. Amplified TCR beta CDR3 regions came from RNA transcripts. TCR CDR3 regions were first amplified by RT-PCR with HTBI primers. A single record per CDR3 protein comes from TCRdb applying MiXCR to the multiplex PCR reads. The sample includes roughly 180,000 distinct CDR3 sequences, over 7.5% of them seen just once. Material for sequencing was blood. These receptors were taken from a young woman with Graves' hyperthyroidism that later progressed to Graves' ophthalmopathy.

This clonotype has ten or more counts. V gene TRBV20-1 combines with J gene TRBJ1-3; tentatively, D is TRBD1 (5 bases). This CDR3 is 16 amino acids long. CDR1 and CDR2 from the germline V gene are DFQATT and SNEGSKA (reference sequence). Trimming removed 0 bases at V and 0 bases at J, with 12 bases between. CDR3 sequence (DNA): TGCAGTGCTAGAGATCCAGGGAGACCCTCTGGAAACACCATATATTTT. It codes for CSARDPGRPSGNTIYF.

This clonotype has a count of ten or more. The chain carries TRBV20-1 and TRBJ1-3; TRBD1 agrees at 7 bases. The CDR3 runs to 14 residues. CDR1 and CDR2 from the germline V gene are DFQATT and SNEGSKA (reference sequence). V was clipped by 3 bases and J by 3 bases; unmatched bases: 5. The CDR3 bases are TGCAGTGCTAGCGGAGGGGGCCTTGGAAACACCATATATTTT. The encoded protein is CSASGGGLGNTIYF.

This clonotype was seen ten or more times. The chain recombines TRBV9 with TRBJ2-5; D is unclear. The germline V gene encodes CDR1 SGDLS and CDR2 YYNGEE. The CDR3 consists of 13 residues. V lost 0 bases and J 5 bases, leaving 8 bases between the germline ends. CDR3 coding DNA: TGTGCCAGCAGCGTAGGCAGTTGGGAGACCCAGTACTTC. Translation: CASSVGSWETQYF.

This clonotype was found many times. The chain uses TRBV12-3 or TRBV12-4 and TRBJ2-1; 12 bases fit TRBD2. The V and J ends lost 6 bases and 8 bases, in that order; junction bases with no gene match: 8. The CDR3 contains 15 residues. This CDR3 is CASRKASGGAYEQFF. The DNA for the CDR3 is TGTGCCAGCAGGAAAGCTAGCGGGGGGGCCTATGAGCAGTTCTTC.

This clonotype was counted only a few times. V usage is TRBV19 and J usage is TRBJ2-3; D call uncertain. The CDR3 is 12 residues long. CDR1 is LNHDA, CDR2 SQIVND, per germline (reference sequence). V was clipped by 8 bases and J by 1 base, with 7 bases between them. This chain's CDR3 is CASDGGTDTQYF. The CDR3 region has the DNA TGTGCCAGTGATGGGGGCACAGATACGCAGTATTTT.

The table lists this clonotype with many counts. The chain joins TRBV6-2 or TRBV6-3 to TRBJ1-5; D gene uncertain. The CDR3 contains 16 residues. The V end lost 2 bases, the J end lost 0 bases, and 11 bases lay between the germline ends. Germline V gene data show CDR1 as MNHEY and CDR2 as SVGEGT. The CDR3 region is CASSYIDQLSNQPQHF. The CDR3 nucleotides read TGTGCCAGCAGTTACATTGATCAGCTTAGCAATCAGCCCCAGCATTTT.

This clonotype has only one observation. The chain has TRBV4-2 and TRBJ2-1, with 8 bases identical to TRBD2. CDR1 is LGHNA and CDR2 is YNFKEQ in the germline V gene. The CDR3 has 16 residues. J lost 7 bases, V lost 4 bases, and 12 bases had no gene match. The CDR3 loop reads CASSPRAGGGTNEQFF. CDR3 in DNA: TGTGCCAGCAGCCCACGCGCGGGCGGGGGGACAAATGAGCAGTTCTTC.

This clonotype has ten or more counts. The chain recombines TRBV12-3 or TRBV12-4 with TRBJ1-5, with D possibly matching TRBD1 (6 bases). This CDR3 is built from 16 residues. The V gene lost 0 bases and the J gene lost 0 bases, with 9 bases spanning the gap. The CDR3 reads CASSLAQGNSNQPQHF. DNA of the CDR3: TGTGCCAGCAGTTTAGCACAGGGTAATAGCAATCAGCCCCAGCATTTT.

This clonotype has ten or more counts. The chain joins TRBV27 to TRBJ2-2; D ambiguous. Trimming cost V 5 bases and J 8 bases, with 12 bases left between them. CDR1 and CDR2 (germline): MNHEY, SMNVEV (reference sequence). The CDR3 is 13 amino acids. CDR3 bases: TGTGCCAGCAGTCCCATGGACCGAGGGGAGCTGTTTTTT. Amino acid sequence: CASSPMDRGELFF.

This clonotype has ten or more counts. The chain recombines TRBV6-2 or TRBV6-3 with TRBJ2-7; TRBD1 is a possible D gene (6 bases). Germline CDR1 reads MNHEY; CDR2 reads SVGEGT. The CDR3 totals 17 residues. Trimming removed 5 bases from V and 2 bases from J, with 22 bases in between. The CDR3 nucleotides read TGTGCCAGCAGTAGAAAGACAGGTAGTCTTCTCGCCTACGAGCAGTACTTC. Translating it yields CASSRKTGSLLAYEQYF.

This clonotype has more than one count but fewer than ten. The chain has TRBV30 and TRBJ1-2, with D maybe TRBD1 (6 bases). The CDR3 totals 11 residues. Deletions cut 4 bases from V and 5 bases from J, with 8 bases between. The V gene's germline CDR1 is GTSNPN and CDR2 SVGIG (reference sequence). CDR3 coding DNA: TGTGCCTGGACAGGGGTGTATGGCTACACCTTC. It encodes CAWTGVYGYTF.

This clonotype was detected many times. The chain carries TRBV6-5 and TRBJ2-3; D might be TRBD2 (6 bases). Germline-derived CDR1 and CDR2 are MNHEY and SVGAGI. Trimming removed 2 bases at V and 0 bases at J, with 15 bases between. CDR3 length equals 17 residues. Written as DNA, the CDR3 is TGTGCCAGCAGTTACCCCCCACTAGCAGCTAGCACAGATACGCAGTATTTT. Amino acid sequence: CASSYPPLAASTDTQYF.

This chain uses TRBV13 with TRBJ1-3; possible D gene TRBD1, 5 bases. The CDR3 has 15 residues. The V end was cut by 5 bases, the J end by 0 bases, with 11 bases between. CDR1 PRHDT and CDR2 FYEKMQ come from the germline V gene (reference sequence). The CDR3 here is CASSRGLVSGNTIYF. The CDR3 coding sequence is TGTGCCAGCAGCCGGGGACTGGTCTCTGGAAACACCATATATTTT.

On this clonotype: The conserved closing phenylalanine or tryptophan is absent in this CDR3, likely reflecting a read error. The chain links TRBV6-5 to TRBJ1-6; D not certain. Trimming pared 2 bases from V and 5 bases from J, leaving 13 bases between. Germline assignment: CDR1 MNHEY and CDR2 SVGAGI. The CDR3 consists of 16 residues. The CDR3 loop reads CASSYTPGPDNSPLHS. CDR3 DNA: TGTGCCAGCAGTTACACTCCGGGTCCGGATAATTCACCCCTCCACTCT.

To note about this clonotype: This clone may be a read error of a much larger clone one base away. The V and J genes are TRBV7-2 and TRBJ2-1; 14 bases map to TRBD2. The length of the CDR3 is 18 residues. The germline V gene encodes CDR1 SGHTA and CDR2 FQGNSA. CDR3 in amino acids: CASSLVGTSGGRYNEQSF. CDR3 coding DNA: TGTGCCAGCAGCTTAGTAGGGACTAGCGGGGGCCGTTACAATGAGCAGTCCTTC.

This sequence joins TRBV4-2 and TRBJ2-7; possible D gene TRBD2, 6 bases. The CDR3 extends over 13 amino acids. Germline V lookup: CDR1 LGHNA, CDR2 YNFKEQ. Deletions cut 4 bases from V and 6 bases from J, with 13 bases between. The CDR3, as DNA: TGTGCCAGCAGCCGAACTCTGGGGGGCGAGCAGTACTTC. This codes for CASSRTLGGEQYF.

This chain uses TRBV7-9 with TRBJ2-7; D possibly corresponds to TRBD2 (6 bases). Between the trimmed V and J ends, which lost 5 bases and 3 bases, there was a span of 11 bases. This CDR3 spans 13 amino acids. Germline CDR1 SEHNR, CDR2 FQNEAQ (reference sequence). The CDR3 region is CASSPGLIYEQYF. Here the CDR3 DNA reads TGTGCCAGCAGCCCGGGACTGATCTACGAGCAGTACTTC.

Only a few counts were recorded for this clonotype. The V call is TRBV5-1, the J call TRBJ2-5; TRBD2 is a possible D gene (6 bases). V dropped 6 bases and J dropped 0 bases, with 12 bases sitting between them. The CDR3 covers 14 residues. Germline values: CDR1 SGHRS, CDR2 YFSETQ. CDR3 DNA: TGCGCCAGCACTCCCGGAGGGAACCAAGAGACCCAGTACTTC. It translates to CASTPGGNQETQYF.

This clonotype was picked up many times. The genes are TRBV10-3 and TRBJ1-1; D is ambiguous. Deletions cut 5 bases from V and 0 bases from J, with 10 bases between. Germline loops: CDR1 ENHRY, CDR2 SYGVKD. This CDR3 has 14 residues. As DNA, the CDR3 is TGTGCCATCAGTCCCGCCAGCATGAACACTGAAGCTTTCTTT. It specifies CAISPASMNTEAFF.

At least ten counts were recorded for this clonotype. V gene TRBV2 combines with J gene TRBJ2-3; possible D gene TRBD1, 6 bases. V was pared by 8 bases and J by 2 bases, with 17 bases between. The V gene's germline CDR1 is SNHLY and CDR2 FYNNEI. The CDR3 contains 15 residues. This CDR3 reads CASLRGRPITDTQYF. In DNA form, the CDR3 reads TGTGCCAGCCTCAGGGGCCGCCCGATCACAGATACGCAGTATTTT.

J is TRBJ1-3 and V is TRBV6-2 or TRBV6-3; possibly TRBD1 for D (6 bases). Germline-derived CDR1 and CDR2 are MNHEY and SVGEGT. Trimming pared 0 bases from V and 3 bases from J, leaving 9 bases between. CDR3 size: 15 residues. The CDR3 DNA reads TGTGCCAGCAGTTACTCGGAGGGGGGTGGAAACACCATATATTTT. This sequence encodes CASSYSEGGGNTIYF.